A single T cell receptor beta chain is shown here with its context. TCRdb's copy holds only in-frame clones and misses some; the assay was immunoSEQ multiplex PCR. This sample yields nearly 250,000 clones, of which about 90% are seen a single time; just over 0.85% belongs to the top ten. These data originate in a study of blood T cell repertoires in COVID-19. Sequencing used PBMCs or T cells enriched from blood (not recorded which). This receptor was obtained from a man in his forties or fifties who had been exposed to COVID-19.

The CDR3 loop is CASLARGGNTEAFF. The CDR3 DNA is TGTGCCAGCCTGGCCAGGGGCGGGAACACTGAAGCTTTCTTT. The chain employs TRBV5-4 and TRBJ1-1, with D possibly matching TRBD1 (6 bases). Germline V gene sequence: CDR1 SGHNT, CDR2 YYREEE (reference sequence). CDR3 size: 14 residues. Trimming took off 7 bases at V and 1 base at J, with 14 bases between the two ends.